This TCR beta chain was found in a study of blood T cells in healthy people across ages. Study overall: Per every two T cells, about one barcoded beta molecule was captured by template switching. Findings and limits, study-wide: Donors of long life had a larger count of naive CD4+ cells and greater diversity than aged donors. The unknown donor CMV status may have confounded expanded clonotype changes.

Per-sample yields of isolated PBMCs were at least 6 million. Using a J-beta primer mix together with a sample-barcoded 5' primer, a second PCR was run for about 6 to 11 cycles. Each CDR3 protein gets one entry after TCRdb re-called the 5' RACE reads with MiXCR. The sample consists of roughly 1,500,000 distinct CDR3 sequences, 35% to 45% of them appearing once. To note about this clonotype: Its antigen is not known.

Sequenced: blood. The receptor was isolated from a woman younger than 30 in good health.

In DNA, the CDR3 is TGTGCCAGCAGCCTCAGGGACGGGGGCCAAAATGAAGCTTTCTTT. Translation gives CASSLRDGGQNEAFF. The chain uses TRBV2 and TRBJ1-1; perhaps TRBD1 as D (6 bases). Germline lookup yields CDR1 SNHLY and CDR2 FYNNEI. The CDR3 length is 15 residues. V was clipped by 6 bases and J by 7 bases, with 21 bases between them. The full variable domain, in which reference TRBV2 and TRBJ1-1 provide the parts outside the CDR3, is EPEVTQTPSHQVTQMGQEVILRCVPISNHLYFYWYRQILGQKVEFLVSFYNNEISEKSEIFDDQFSVERPDGSNFTLKIRSTKLEDSAMYFCASSLRDGGQNEAFFGQGTRLTVV.